This entry lists 10 T cell receptor beta chains sequenced from one sample in a study of T cell responses to AZD1222 COVID-19 vaccine. Method: immunoSEQ multiplex PCR; TCRdb's copy keeps in-frame clones and lacks some. The table has some 110,000 clones, 85% to 90% seen once. Sequencing was performed on peripheral blood, taken on day 0 of AZD1222 vaccination. The receptors originated from an adult in good health.

V and J are TRBV6-5 and TRBJ1-2; D is possibly TRBD1 (5 bases). Germline CDR1 MNHEY, CDR2 SVGAGI. The CDR3 extends over 15 amino acids. Trimming left V 2 bases short and J 4 bases short, with 14 bases between. This chain's CDR3 is CASSYGPTGTYGYTF. In DNA form, the CDR3 reads TGTGCCAGCAGTTACGGACCGACGGGGACCTATGGCTACACCTTC.

The rearrangement links TRBV11-2 to TRBJ2-7; D call uncertain. The germline V gene encodes CDR1 SGHAT and CDR2 FQNNGV. With 5 bases removed from V and 6 bases from J, the gap between germline ends came to 11 bases. The length of the CDR3 is 12 residues. CDR3 bases: TGTGCCAGCAGCCTACTAATCGCCGAGCAGTACTTC. Its protein is CASSLLIAEQYF. The full variable domain, completed using reference TRBV11-2 and TRBJ2-7, is EAGVAQSPRYKIIEKRQSVAFWCNPISGHATLYWYQQILGQGPKLLIQFQNNGVVDDSQLPKDRFSAERLKGVDSTLKIQPAKLEDSAVYLCASSLLIAEQYFGPGTRLTVT.

V is TRBV27 and J is TRBJ2-1, with D maybe TRBD2 (6 bases). CDR3 size: 18 residues. In germline, CDR1 is MNHEY, CDR2 SMNVEV (reference sequence). V lost 3 bases and J lost 8, with 26 bases in between. Here the CDR3 DNA reads TGTGCCAGCAGTTTTTATAGGGGAGCGGGTTGGGGGGTCGATGAGCAGTTCTTC. Encoded protein: CASSFYRGAGWGVDEQFF.

The V gene is TRBV6-5, the J gene TRBJ2-3; 9 positions match TRBD1. The CDR3 is 15 amino acids. Germline CDR1 and CDR2: MNHEY and SVGAGI. With V trimmed by 7 bases and J by 0 bases, 5 bases remained unmatched. The CDR3 DNA reads TGTGCCAGCAATAACAGGGGGCGAAGCACAGATACGCAGTATTTT. This translates into CASNNRGRSTDTQYF.

A single count supports this clone. This rearrangement joins TRBV7-2 to TRBJ1-5, with a tentative D call TRBD1 (5 bases). Germline V lookup: CDR1 SGHTA, CDR2 FQGNSA. The CDR3 covers 13 residues. V lost 11 bases, J lost 7 bases, and 18 bases lay in between. Here the CDR3 reads CAVDSGSGQPQHF. The CDR3, as DNA: TGTGCCGTCGACAGTGGGTCGGGACAGCCCCAGCATTTT.

The table lists this clone with a few counts. This rearrangement joins TRBV4-3 to TRBJ2-7; tentative D call: TRBD1 (6 bases). The germline V and J ends were trimmed by 0 bases and 4 bases, with 13 bases remaining between them. Germline CDR1 and CDR2: LGHNA and YSLEER. CDR3 length: 15 amino acids. This CDR3 reads CASSQDARGSYEQYF. CDR3 bases: TGCGCCAGCAGCCAAGACGCCAGGGGCTCGTACGAGCAGTACTTC.

The rearrangement joins TRBV4-3 to TRBJ1-4, with D unclear. Germline CDR1 and CDR2: LGHNA and YSLEER. The length of the CDR3 is 16 residues. V lost 0 bases, J lost 8 bases, and 16 bases lay in between. CDR3 amino acids: CASSQDPHSQAEKLFF. CDR3 DNA sequence: TGCGCCAGCAGCCAAGATCCTCACAGCCAGGCAGAAAAACTGTTTTTT.

The chain recombines TRBV6-5 with TRBJ1-1; a possible D gene is TRBD1 (5 bases). The V end was cut by 5 bases, the J end by 2 bases, with 12 bases between. This CDR3 comprises 14 residues. Germline values: CDR1 MNHEY, CDR2 SVGAGI. CDR3 sequence (DNA): TGTGCCAGCAGTCCTGTTGGGGGTAACACTGAAGCTTTCTTT. This encodes CASSPVGGNTEAFF.

V is TRBV15 and J is TRBJ2-7; perhaps TRBD2 as D (7 bases). V gave up 9 bases and J gave up 2 bases, with 17 bases separating them. The CDR3 has 14 amino acids. Germline-derived CDR1 and CDR2 are LNHNV and YYDKDF (reference sequence). This CDR3 is CATKAGAQPYEQYF. The CDR3 bases are TGTGCCACGAAGGCGGGGGCCCAACCCTACGAGCAGTACTTC.

As regards this clone: A read error may produce the germline difference seen at one junction end. This chain connects TRBV30 to TRBJ1-2, with D possibly being TRBD1 (5 bases). Germline CDR1 GTSNPN, CDR2 SVGIG (reference sequence). This CDR3 spans 10 amino acids. The CDR3 bases are TGTGCCTGGGGGGGATTGAACCCCGGCTTC. This translates into CAWGGLNPGF.